What follows is one TCR beta chain and its context. Its recognized antigen is unknown. No qualities accompany the bases; no much larger clone lies one base away. These data originate in a study of shared clonotypes between healthy human individuals (dated by TCRdb to about 2020). Regarding the research as a whole: A couple of women and a few men aged 18 to 49 years were included in the cohort. Blood TCR repertoires of about five healthy adults were deeply sequenced to estimate repertoire size and the extent of clonotype sharing between individuals. For each donor, three plates each were used for CD4 naive and CD4 memory, two plates were used for CD8 naive, and one plate was used for CD8 memory. Different laboratories and diverse techniques were used to prepare libraries and sequence TCR repertoires, to increase sequencing depth and limit assay-specific biases. Between about 0.85 and 8.9 billion PBMCs per donor were obtained by leukapheresis.

The investigation overall reported the following: Because the study included a small number of donors, the genetic and exposure-history diversity represented was limited. Sampling was restricted to blood, and TCR repertoires in tissues likely differ from the TCR repertoires found in blood. Based on pairwise subsampling, the degree of clonotype sharing among donors was expected to be affected by sequencing depth. Compared with non-shared clonotypes, clonotypes shared by all four sorted-subset donors had higher generation probabilities. Across four donors, roughly 5% of naive CD4, roughly 3.8% of naive CD8, roughly 2.3% of memory CD4, and 0.3% to 0.45% of memory CD8 clonotypes were shared. Larger estimated clonotype richness was generally found for naive subsets than for memory subsets. Rarefaction of sorted-subset datasets indicated incomplete sequencing despite the large sequencing depth.

Looking up the germline V gene yields CDR1 MNHEY and CDR2 SVGAGI. V is clipped by 5 bases and J by 5 bases, and the sequence between their germline boundaries is 9 bases long. Reading from cysteine to phenylalanine, the CDR3 counts 13 amino acids. This entry keeps only the CDR3 DNA: 39 bases, framed from base 1. The donors were healthy, HIV-negative adults with no recently reported acute infections or vaccinations. Only Caucasian adults living in Nashville, Tennessee, USA were represented among the donors. Magnetic negative selection was used to enrich CD4+ T cells, after which naive cells were positively selected on CD45RA and the negative fraction became the memory subset. Blood was collected by leukapheresis, and PBMCs were isolated by Ficoll-Histopaque density gradient centrifugation and then cryopreserved in liquid nitrogen vapor phase. Analytical flow cytometry was used to check the purity and quantity of each magnetically sorted T cell population. From each sorted fraction, genomic DNA was isolated and quantified by UV absorbance on a Nanodrop 2000c.

Using the deep immunoSEQ assay, multiplex PCR amplified TCR CDR3 regions from genomic DNA. Genomic DNA extracted from each cell subset was distributed evenly over all wells of several immunoSEQ 96-well plates, and each plate served as one replicate. Each replicate PCR for sorted subsets received roughly 0.2 ug genomic DNA, equal to about 30,000 T cell genomes. Purified libraries were quantified with a Qubit 3.0 fluorometer, sized on a Bioanalyzer 2100, and re-quantified with the KAPA Library Quantification kit. A separate single-read 150-cycle Illumina NextSeq 550 flow cell was used to sequence each immunoSEQ 96-well plate. The original methods were these. The immunoSEQ output contained only junctional sequences without quality scores, so filtering could not match that applied to full-length reads. To assign V/J genes and CDR3, sequences were annotated against IMGT germline references using PyIR, a Python wrapper for IgBLAST v1.9. Reads were filtered out if the reads had weak V/J assignments (E-value above 1e-6), no CDR3, stop codons, out-of-frame junctions, or ambiguous translated residues. A V3J clonotype was defined by an identical inferred V gene, J gene, and CDR3 amino acid sequence. The percentage overlap between two repertoires was calculated by dividing the number of shared unique clonotypes by the size of the smaller repertoire. Richness of each repertoire was evaluated using RTK rarefaction, the Chao1 estimator, and Recon v2.1 estimates of unobserved clonotypes. Generation probabilities were computed with OLGA for all TCRbeta clonotypes obtained by the gDNA method from a few donors. In TCRdb, the immuneACCESS table is reduced to in-frame sequences with V and J assigned. These tables do not hold every clone; where another copy was compared, an unresolved V gene accounts for under half, and the others remain unexplained. That table furnishes V, J and clone size, whereas the DNA furnished D and trimming. This sample lists about 2 million clones; roughly 94% were detected once. Roughly 0.13% of the sample is taken by the ten largest.

The rearranged chain carries TRBV6-5 and TRBJ2-2, with no confidently assigned D gene. The TCR sequence derives from a man between 18 and 29 years old in good health. Sequences were obtained from naive CD4+ T cells sorted from blood. The cell subset or site label for this specimen denotes: CD45RA+ positively selected. DNA sequence: TGTGCCAGCAGTAGACCATCTACCGGGGAGCTGTTTTTT. Translated, it reads CASSRPSTGELFF.